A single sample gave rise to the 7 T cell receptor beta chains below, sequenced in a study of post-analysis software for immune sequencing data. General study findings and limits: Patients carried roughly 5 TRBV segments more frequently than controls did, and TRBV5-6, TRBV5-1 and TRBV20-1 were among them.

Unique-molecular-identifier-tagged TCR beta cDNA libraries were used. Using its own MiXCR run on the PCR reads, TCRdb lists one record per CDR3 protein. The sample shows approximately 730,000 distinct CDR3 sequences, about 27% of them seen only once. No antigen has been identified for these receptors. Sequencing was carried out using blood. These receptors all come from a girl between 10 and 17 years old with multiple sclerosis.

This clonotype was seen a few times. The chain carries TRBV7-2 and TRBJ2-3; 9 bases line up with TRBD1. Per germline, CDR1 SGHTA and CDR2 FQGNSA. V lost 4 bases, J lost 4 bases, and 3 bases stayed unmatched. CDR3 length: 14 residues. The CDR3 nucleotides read TGTGCCAGCAGCTCGACAGGGGGGGCAGATACGCAGTATTTT. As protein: CASSSTGGADTQYF.

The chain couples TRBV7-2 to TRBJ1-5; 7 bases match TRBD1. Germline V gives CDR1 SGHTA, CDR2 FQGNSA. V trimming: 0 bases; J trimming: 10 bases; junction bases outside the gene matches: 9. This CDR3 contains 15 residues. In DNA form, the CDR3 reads TGTGCCAGCAGCTTAGCTCGGACAGGCTTTGGACCCCAGCATTTT. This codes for CASSLARTGFGPQHF.

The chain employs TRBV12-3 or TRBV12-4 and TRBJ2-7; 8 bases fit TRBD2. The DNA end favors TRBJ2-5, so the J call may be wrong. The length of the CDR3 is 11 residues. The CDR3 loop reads CASREGKTQYF. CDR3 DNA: TGTGCCAGCCGGGAGGGTAAGACCCAGTACTTC.

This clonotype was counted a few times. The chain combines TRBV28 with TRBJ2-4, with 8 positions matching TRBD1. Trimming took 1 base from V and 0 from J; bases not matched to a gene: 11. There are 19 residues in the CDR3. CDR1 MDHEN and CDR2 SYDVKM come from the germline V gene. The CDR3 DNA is TGTGCCAGCAGTTTATTTTCAGGGGGCTCCCCACTAGCCAAAAACATTCAGTACTTC. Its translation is CASSLFSGGSPLAKNIQYF.

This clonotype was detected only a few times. This chain's CDR3 is CASSPNGLAGGDTQYF. The CDR3 coding sequence is TGTGCCAGCAGTCCAAACGGACTAGCGGGGGGAGATACGCAGTATTTT. The rearrangement joins TRBV12-3 or TRBV12-4 to TRBJ2-3; TRBD2 aligns across 14 bases. There are 16 residues in the CDR3. With 5 bases clipped from V and 5 bases from J, the junction kept 6 bases outside the gene matches.

As DNA, the CDR3 is TGTGCCAGCAGCTTCGTTTACAGGGTCGACGAGCAGTACTTC. Protein product: CASSFVYRVDEQYF. The chain uses TRBV7-2 and TRBJ2-7, with D possibly being TRBD1 (6 bases). The V end lost 3 bases, the J end lost 5 bases, and 14 bases lay between the germline ends. This CDR3 spans 14 amino acids. Germline assignment: CDR1 SGHTA and CDR2 FQGNSA.

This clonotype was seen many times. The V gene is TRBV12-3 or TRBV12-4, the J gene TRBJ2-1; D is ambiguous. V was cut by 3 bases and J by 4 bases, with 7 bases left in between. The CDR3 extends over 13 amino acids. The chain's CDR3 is CASSFVSYNEQFF. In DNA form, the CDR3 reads TGTGCCAGCAGTTTCGTATCTTACAATGAGCAGTTCTTC.